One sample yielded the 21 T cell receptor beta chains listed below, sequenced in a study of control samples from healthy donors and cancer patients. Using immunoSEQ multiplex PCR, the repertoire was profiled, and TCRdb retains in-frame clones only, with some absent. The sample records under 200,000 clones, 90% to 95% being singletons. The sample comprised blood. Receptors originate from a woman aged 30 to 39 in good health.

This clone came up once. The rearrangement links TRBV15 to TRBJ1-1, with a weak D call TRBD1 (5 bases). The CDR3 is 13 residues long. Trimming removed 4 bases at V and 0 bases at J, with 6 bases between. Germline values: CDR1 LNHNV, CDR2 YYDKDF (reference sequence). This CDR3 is CATSMTVNTEAFF. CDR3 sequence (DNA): TGTGCCACCAGCATGACAGTGAACACTGAAGCTTTCTTT.

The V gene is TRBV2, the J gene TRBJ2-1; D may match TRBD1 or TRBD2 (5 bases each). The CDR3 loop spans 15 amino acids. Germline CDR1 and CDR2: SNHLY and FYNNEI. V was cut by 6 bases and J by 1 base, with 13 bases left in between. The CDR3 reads CASSPGTLSYNEQFF. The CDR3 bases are TGTGCCAGCAGCCCCGGGACCCTATCCTACAATGAGCAGTTCTTC.

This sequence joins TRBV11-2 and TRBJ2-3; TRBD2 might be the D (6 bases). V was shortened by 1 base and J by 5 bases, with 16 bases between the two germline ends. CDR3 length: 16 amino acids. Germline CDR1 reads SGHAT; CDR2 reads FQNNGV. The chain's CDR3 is CASSLVSPTAGDTQYF. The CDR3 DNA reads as TGTGCCAGCAGCTTAGTTTCCCCGACAGCGGGAGATACGCAGTATTTT. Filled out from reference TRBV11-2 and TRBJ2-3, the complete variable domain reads EAGVAQSPRYKIIEKRQSVAFWCNPISGHATLYWYQQILGQGPKLLIQFQNNGVVDDSQLPKDRFSAERLKGVDSTLKIQPAKLEDSAVYLCASSLVSPTAGDTQYFGPGTRLTVL.

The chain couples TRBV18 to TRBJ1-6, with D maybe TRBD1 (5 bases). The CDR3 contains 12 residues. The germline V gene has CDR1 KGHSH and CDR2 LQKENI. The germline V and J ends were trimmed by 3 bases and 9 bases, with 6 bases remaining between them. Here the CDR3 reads CASSPGGSPLHF. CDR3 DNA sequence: TGTGCCAGCTCACCGGGGGGTTCACCCCTCCACTTT.

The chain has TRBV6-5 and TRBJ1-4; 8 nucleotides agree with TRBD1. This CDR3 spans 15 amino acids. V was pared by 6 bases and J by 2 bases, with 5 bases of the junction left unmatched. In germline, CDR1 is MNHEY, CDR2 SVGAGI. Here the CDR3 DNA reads TGTGCCAGCAGCCCGGACAGGGCTACTAATGAAAAACTGTTTTTT. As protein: CASSPDRATNEKLFF.

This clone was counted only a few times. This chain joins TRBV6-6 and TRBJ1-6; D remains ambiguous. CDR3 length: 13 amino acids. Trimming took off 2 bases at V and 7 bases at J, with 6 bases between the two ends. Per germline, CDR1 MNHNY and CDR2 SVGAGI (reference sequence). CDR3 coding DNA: TGTGCCAGCAGTTACAGGCCGAATTCACCCCTCCACTTT. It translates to CASSYRPNSPLHF.

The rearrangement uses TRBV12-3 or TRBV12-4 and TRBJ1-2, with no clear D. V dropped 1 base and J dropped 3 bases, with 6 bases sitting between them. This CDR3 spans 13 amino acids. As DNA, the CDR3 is TGTGCCAGCAGTTTAGGCAATTACTATGGCTACACCTTC. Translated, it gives CASSLGNYYGYTF.

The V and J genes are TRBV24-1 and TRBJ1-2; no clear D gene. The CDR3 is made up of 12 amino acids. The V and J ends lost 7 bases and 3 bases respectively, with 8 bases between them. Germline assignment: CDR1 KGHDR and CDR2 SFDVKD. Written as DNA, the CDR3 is TGTGCCACCAGGCCTGTTGACTATGGCTACACCTTC. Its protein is CATRPVDYGYTF.

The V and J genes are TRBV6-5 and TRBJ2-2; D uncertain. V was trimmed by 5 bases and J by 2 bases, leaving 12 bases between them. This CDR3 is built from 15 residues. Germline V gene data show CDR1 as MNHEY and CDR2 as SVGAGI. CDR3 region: CASSKTTTNTGELFF. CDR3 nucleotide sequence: TGTGCCAGCAGTAAAACCACCACCAACACCGGGGAGCTGTTTTTT.

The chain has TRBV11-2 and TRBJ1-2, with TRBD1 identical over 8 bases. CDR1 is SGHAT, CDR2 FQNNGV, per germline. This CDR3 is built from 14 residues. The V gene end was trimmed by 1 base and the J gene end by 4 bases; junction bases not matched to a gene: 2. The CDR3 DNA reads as TGTGCCAGCAGCTTAGGGACAGGGACCTATGGCTACACCTTC. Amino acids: CASSLGTGTYGYTF.

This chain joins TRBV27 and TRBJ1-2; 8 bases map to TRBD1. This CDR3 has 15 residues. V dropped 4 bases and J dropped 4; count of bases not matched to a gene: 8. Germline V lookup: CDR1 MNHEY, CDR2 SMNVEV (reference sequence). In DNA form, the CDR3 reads TGTGCCAGCAGTTCCTACCCAGGGGGCGGCTATGGCTACACCTTC. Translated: CASSSYPGGGYGYTF.

CDR3 bases: TGTGCCTGGAGTCGGGGGGCCGCCTACGAGCAGTACTTC. Its translation: CAWSRGAAYEQYF. The chain is built from TRBV30 and TRBJ2-7; D perhaps matches TRBD2 (7 bases). The CDR3 is made up of 13 amino acids. Germline V lookup: CDR1 GTSNPN, CDR2 SVGIG (reference sequence). Trimming removed 2 bases at V and 2 bases at J, with 10 bases between.

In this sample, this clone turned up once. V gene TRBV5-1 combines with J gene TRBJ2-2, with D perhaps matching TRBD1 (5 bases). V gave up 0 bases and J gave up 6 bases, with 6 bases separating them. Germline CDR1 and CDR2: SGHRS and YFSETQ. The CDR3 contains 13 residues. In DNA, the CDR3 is TGCGCCAGCAGCTTGGCAGGGCCCGGGGAGCTGTTTTTT. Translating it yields CASSLAGPGELFF.

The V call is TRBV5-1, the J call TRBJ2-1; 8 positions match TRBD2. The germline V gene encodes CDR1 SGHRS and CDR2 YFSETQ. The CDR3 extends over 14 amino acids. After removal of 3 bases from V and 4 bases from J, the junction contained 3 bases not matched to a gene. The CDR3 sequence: CASSWSSGYNEQFF. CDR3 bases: TGCGCCAGCAGCTGGTCTAGCGGGTACAATGAGCAGTTCTTC.

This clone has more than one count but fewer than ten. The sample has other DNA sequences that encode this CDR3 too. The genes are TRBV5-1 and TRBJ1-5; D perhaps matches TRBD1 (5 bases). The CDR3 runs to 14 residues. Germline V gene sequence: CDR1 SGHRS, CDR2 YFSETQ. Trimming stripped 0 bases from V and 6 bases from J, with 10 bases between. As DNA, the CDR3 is TGCGCCAGCAGCTTGGGTGGGGGGGGTCAGCCCCAGCATTTT. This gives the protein CASSLGGGGQPQHF.

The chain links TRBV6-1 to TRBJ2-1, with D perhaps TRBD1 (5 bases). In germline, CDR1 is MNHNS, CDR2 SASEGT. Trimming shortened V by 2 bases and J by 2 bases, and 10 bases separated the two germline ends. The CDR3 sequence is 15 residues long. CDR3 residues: CASSELYRTYNEQFF. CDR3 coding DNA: TGTGCCAGCAGTGAATTGTACAGGACCTACAATGAGCAGTTCTTC.

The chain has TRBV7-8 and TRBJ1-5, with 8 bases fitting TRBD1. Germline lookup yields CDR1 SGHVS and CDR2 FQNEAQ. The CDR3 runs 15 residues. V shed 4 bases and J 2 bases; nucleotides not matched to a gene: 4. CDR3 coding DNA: TGTGCCAGCAGCTCTCAGGGGGCGCGCAATCAGCCCCAGCATTTT. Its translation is CASSSQGARNQPQHF.

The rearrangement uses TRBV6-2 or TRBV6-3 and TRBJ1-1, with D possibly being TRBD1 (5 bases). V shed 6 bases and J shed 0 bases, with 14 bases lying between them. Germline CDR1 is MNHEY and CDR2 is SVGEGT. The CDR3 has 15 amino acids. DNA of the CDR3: TGTGCCAGCAGCAACGGAAAGGGGATGAACACTGAAGCTTTCTTT. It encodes CASSNGKGMNTEAFF.

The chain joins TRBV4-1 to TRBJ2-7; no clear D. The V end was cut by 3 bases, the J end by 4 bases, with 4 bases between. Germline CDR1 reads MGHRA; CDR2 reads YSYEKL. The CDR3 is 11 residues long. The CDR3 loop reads CASSHQYEQYF. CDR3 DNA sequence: TGCGCCAGCAGCCACCAGTACGAGCAGTACTTC.

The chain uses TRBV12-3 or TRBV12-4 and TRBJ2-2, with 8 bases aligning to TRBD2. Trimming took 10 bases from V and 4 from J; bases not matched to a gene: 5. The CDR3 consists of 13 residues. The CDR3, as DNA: TGTGCCACCCAGCGGGAGTTCACCGGGGAGCTGTTTTTT. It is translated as CATQREFTGELFF.

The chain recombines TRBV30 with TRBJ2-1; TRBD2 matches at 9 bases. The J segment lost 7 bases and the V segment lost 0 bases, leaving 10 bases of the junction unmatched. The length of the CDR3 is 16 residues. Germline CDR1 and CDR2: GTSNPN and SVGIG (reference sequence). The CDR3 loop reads CAWSVGLAGAGNEQFF. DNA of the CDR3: TGTGCCTGGAGTGTAGGGTTAGCGGGAGCGGGGAATGAGCAGTTCTTC.